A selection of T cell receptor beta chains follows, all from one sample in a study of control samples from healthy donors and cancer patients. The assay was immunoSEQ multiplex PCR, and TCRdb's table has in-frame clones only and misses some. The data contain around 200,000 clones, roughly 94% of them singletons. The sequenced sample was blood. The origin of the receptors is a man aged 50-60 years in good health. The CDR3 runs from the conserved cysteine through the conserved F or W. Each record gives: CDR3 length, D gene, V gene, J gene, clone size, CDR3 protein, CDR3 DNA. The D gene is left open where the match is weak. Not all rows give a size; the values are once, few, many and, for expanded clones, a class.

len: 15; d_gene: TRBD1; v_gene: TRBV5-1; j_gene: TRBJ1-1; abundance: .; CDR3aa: CASRGQGFMNTEAFF; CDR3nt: TGCGCCAGCAGGGGACAGGGGTTTATGAACACTGAAGCTTTCTTT
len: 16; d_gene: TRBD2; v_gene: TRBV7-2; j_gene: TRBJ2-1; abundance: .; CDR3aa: CASSLAGRLAGGNRVF; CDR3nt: TGTGCCAGCAGCTTAGCTGGTCGACTAGCGGGGGGGAATAGGGTCTTC
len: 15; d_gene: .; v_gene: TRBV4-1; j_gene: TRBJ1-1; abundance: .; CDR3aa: CASSQGDRLYTEAFF; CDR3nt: TGCGCCAGCAGCCAAGGGGATCGTCTATACACTGAAGCTTTCTTT
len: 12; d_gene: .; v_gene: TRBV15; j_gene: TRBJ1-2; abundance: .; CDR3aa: CATSNYNYGYTF; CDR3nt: TGTGCCACCAGCAACTATAACTATGGCTACACCTTC
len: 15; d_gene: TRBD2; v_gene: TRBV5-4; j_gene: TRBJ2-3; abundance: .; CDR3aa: CASSPSGGYTDTQYF; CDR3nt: TGTGCCAGCAGTCCCTCGGGGGGGTACACAGATACGCAGTATTTT
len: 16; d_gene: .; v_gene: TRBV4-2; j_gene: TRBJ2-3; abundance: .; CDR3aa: CASSQVAGPSTDTQYF; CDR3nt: TGTGCCAGCAGCCAAGTGGCGGGGCCAAGCACAGATACGCAGTATTTT
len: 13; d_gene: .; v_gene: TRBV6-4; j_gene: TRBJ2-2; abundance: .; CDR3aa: CASSDSGTGELFF; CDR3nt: TGTGCCAGCAGTGACTCTGGAACCGGGGAGCTGTTTTTT
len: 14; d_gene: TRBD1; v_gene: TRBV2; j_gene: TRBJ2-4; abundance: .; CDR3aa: CASGEGTAVDVQYF; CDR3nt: TGTGCCAGCGGTGAAGGGACAGCCGTTGATGTTCAGTACTTC
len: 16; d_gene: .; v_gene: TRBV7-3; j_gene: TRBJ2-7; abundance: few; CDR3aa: CASSLTSGGPISEQYF; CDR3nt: TGTGCCAGCAGCTTAACGTCCGGGGGCCCAATTAGTGAGCAGTACTTC
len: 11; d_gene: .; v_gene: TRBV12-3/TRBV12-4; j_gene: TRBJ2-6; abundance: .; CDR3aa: CASSLAAVPTF; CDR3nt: TGTGCCAGCAGTTTGGCGGCCGTCCCGACTTTC
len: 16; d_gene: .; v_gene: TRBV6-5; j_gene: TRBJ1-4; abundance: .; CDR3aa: CASSYPTDGQREKLFF; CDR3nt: TGTGCCAGCAGTTACCCCACCGACGGACAGAGGGAAAAACTGTTTTTT
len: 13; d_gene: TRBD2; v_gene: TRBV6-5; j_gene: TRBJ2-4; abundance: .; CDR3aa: CASRTSGGPIQYF; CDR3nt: TGTGCCAGCAGAACTAGCGGGGGACCGATTCAGTACTTC
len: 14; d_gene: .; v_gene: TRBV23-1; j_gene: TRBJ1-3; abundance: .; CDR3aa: CASSQISSGNTIYF; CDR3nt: TGCGCCAGCAGTCAGATAAGCTCTGGAAACACCATATATTTT
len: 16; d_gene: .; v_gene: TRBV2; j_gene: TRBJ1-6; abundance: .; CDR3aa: CASSNLDSGSISPLHF; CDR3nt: TGTGCCAGCAGTAACCTCGATTCAGGGTCCATCTCACCCCTCCACTTT
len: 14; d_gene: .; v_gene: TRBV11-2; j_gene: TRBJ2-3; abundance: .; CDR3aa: CASSLAPLQDTQYF; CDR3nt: TGTGCCAGCAGCTTAGCTCCCCTCCAAGATACGCAGTATTTT
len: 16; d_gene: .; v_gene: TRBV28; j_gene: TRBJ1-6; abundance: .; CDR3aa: CASSLYHGGFDSPLHF; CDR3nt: TGTGCCAGCAGTTTATACCACGGGGGCTTCGATTCACCCCTCCACTTT
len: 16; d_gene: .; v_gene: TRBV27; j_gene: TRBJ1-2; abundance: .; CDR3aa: CASSLGVGGSSYGYTF; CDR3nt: TGTGCCAGCAGTTTGGGGGTGGGGGGTAGTAGCTATGGCTACACCTTC
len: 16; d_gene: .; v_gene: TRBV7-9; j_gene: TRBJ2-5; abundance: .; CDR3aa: CASSLGLTGAQETQYF; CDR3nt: TGTGCCAGCAGCTTAGGTTTGACAGGAGCTCAAGAGACCCAGTACTTC
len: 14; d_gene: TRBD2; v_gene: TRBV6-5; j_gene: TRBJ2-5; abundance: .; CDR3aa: CASSSGGGAETQYF; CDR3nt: TGTGCCAGCAGTTCGGGCGGGGGGGCAGAGACCCAGTACTTC
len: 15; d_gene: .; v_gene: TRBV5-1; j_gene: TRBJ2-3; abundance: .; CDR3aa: CASSGSQGRTDTQYF; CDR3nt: TGCGCCAGCAGCGGGAGTCAGGGGCGGACAGATACGCAGTATTTT
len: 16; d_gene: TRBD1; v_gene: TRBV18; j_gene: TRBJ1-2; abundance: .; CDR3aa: CAGSPPGQGFVDGYTF; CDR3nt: TGTGCCGGCTCACCCCCGGGACAGGGATTCGTCGATGGCTACACCTTC
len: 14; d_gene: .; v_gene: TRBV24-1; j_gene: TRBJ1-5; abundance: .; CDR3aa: CATSDRRINQPQHF; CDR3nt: TGTGCCACCAGTGACCGTCGGATCAATCAGCCCCAGCATTTT
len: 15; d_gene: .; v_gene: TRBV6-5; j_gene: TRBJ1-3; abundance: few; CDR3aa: CASRALPRTGNTIYF; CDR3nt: TGTGCCAGCAGAGCCCTTCCCAGGACTGGAAACACCATATATTTT
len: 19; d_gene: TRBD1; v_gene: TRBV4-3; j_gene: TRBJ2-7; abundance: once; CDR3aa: CASSQDLIGPGTGTHEQYF; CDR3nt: TGCGCCAGCAGCCAAGATCTAATTGGCCCCGGGACAGGGACCCACGAGCAGTACTTC
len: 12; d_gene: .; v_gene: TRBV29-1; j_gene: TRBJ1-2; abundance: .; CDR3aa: CSVEGQLYGYTF; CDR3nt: TGCAGCGTTGAAGGGCAGCTCTATGGCTACACCTTC
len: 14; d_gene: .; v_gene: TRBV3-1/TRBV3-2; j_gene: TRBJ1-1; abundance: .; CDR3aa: CASSPSQGNTEAFF; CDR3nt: TGTGCCAGCAGTCCCTCCCAGGGCAACACTGAAGCTTTCTTT
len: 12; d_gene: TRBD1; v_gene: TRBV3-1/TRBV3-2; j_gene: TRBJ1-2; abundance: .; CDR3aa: CASSQGDRANTF; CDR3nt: TGTGCCAGCAGCCAAGGGGACAGGGCTAACACCTTC
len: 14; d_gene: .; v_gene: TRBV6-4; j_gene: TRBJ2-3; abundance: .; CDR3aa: CASSEGQGTDTQYF; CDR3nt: TGTGCCAGCAGTGAAGGTCAGGGCACAGATACGCAGTATTTT
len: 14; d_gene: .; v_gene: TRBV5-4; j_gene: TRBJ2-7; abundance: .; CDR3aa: CASSLSGASYEQYF; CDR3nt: TGTGCCAGCAGCTTGTCAGGGGCCTCCTACGAGCAGTACTTC
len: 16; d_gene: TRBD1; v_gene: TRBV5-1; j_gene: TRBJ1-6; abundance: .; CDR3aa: CASSRDRGLDNSPLHF; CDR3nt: TGCGCCAGCAGCCGGGACAGGGGGCTGGATAATTCACCCCTCCACTTT
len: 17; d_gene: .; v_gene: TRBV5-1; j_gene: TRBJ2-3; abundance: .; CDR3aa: CASSLGVSDPSTDTQYF; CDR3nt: TGCGCCAGCAGCTTGGGGGTCTCGGATCCTAGCACAGATACGCAGTATTTT
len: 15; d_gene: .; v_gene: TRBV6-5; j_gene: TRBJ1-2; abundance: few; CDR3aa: CASSYSGGSHYGYTF; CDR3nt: TGTGCCAGCAGTTATAGTGGGGGCTCCCACTATGGCTACACCTTC
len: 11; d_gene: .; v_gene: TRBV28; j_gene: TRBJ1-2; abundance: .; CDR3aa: CASSSAGGYTF; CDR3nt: TGTGCCAGCAGTTCGGCTGGTGGCTACACCTTC
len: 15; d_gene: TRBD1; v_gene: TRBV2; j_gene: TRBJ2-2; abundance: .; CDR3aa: CASIKETGVTGELFF; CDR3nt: TGTGCCAGCATAAAAGAAACAGGGGTCACCGGGGAGCTGTTTTTT
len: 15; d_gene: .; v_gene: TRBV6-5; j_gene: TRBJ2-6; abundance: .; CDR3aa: CASLGGSTGANVLTF; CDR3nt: TGTGCCAGCCTGGGGGGTAGTACTGGGGCCAACGTCCTGACTTTC
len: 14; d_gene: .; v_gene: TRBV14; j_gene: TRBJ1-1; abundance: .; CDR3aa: CASSRREWNTEAFF; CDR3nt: TGTGCCAGCAGCCGTCGGGAGTGGAACACTGAAGCTTTCTTT
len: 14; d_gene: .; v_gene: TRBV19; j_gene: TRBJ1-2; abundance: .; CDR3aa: CASSIDRQRGGYTF; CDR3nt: TGTGCCAGTAGTATAGACAGACAAAGGGGTGGCTACACCTTC
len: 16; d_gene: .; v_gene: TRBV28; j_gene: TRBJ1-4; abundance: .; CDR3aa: CASSLAGRPTNEKLFF; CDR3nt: TGTGCCAGCAGTTTGGCTGGACGTCCAACTAATGAAAAACTGTTTTTT
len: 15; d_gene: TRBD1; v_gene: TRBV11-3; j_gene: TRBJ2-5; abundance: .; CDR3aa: CASSLGQGYQETQYF; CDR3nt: TGTGCCAGCAGCTTAGGACAGGGATACCAAGAGACCCAGTACTTC
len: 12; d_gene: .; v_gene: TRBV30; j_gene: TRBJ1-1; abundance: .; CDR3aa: CAWILHNTEAFF; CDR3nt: TGTGCCTGGATCCTACATAACACTGAAGCTTTCTTT
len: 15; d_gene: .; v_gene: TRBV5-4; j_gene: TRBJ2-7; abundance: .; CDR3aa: CASSLGSLEGREQYF; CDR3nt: TGTGCCAGCAGCTTGGGGAGCCTTGAGGGGAGAGAGCAGTACTTC
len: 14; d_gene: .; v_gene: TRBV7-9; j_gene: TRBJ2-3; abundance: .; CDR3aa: CASSTYGVTDTQYF; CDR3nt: TGTGCCAGCAGCACGTACGGGGTCACAGATACGCAGTATTTT
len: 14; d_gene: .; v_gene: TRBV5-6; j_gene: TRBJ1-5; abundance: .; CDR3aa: CASSLMGLEQPQHF; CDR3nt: TGTGCCAGCAGCCTGATGGGCTTGGAGCAGCCCCAGCATTTT
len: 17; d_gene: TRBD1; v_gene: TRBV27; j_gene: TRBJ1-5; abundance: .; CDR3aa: CASSQTGGLSRNQPQHF; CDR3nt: TGTGCCAGCAGTCAGACAGGGGGCCTCTCTCGCAATCAGCCCCAGCATTTT
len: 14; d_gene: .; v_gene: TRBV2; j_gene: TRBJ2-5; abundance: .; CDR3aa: CASSVQQLQETQYF; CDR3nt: TGTGCCAGCAGTGTTCAACAGCTCCAAGAGACCCAGTACTTC
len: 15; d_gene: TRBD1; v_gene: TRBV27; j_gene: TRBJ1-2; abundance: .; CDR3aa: CASSLGGQGFGGYTF; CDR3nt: TGTGCCAGCAGTTTAGGGGGACAGGGGTTTGGTGGCTACACCTTC
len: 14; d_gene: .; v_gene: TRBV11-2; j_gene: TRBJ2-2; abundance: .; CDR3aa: CASSLRSYTGELFF; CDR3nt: TGTGCCAGCAGCCTGCGCAGTTACACCGGGGAGCTGTTTTTT
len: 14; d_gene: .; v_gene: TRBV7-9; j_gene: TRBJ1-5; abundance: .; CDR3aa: CASSLPTVNQPQHF; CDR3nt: TGTGCCAGCAGCTTACCGACGGTCAATCAGCCCCAGCATTTT
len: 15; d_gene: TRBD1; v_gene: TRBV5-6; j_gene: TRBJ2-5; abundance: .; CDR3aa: CASSLVDRAVGTQYF; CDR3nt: TGTGCCAGCAGCTTGGTAGACAGGGCGGTGGGGACCCAGTACTTC
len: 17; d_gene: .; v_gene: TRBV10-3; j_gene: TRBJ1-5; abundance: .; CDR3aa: CAISGGADGRGNQPQHF; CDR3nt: TGTGCCATCAGTGGGGGAGCCGACGGGAGGGGCAATCAGCCCCAGCATTTT
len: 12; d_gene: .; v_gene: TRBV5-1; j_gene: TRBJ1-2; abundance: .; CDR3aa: CASSLEFHGYTF; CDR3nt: TGCGCCAGCAGCTTGGAATTCCATGGCTACACCTTC
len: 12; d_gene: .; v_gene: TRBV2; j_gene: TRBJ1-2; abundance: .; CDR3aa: CASSGQGIGYTF; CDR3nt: TGTGCCAGCAGTGGCCAGGGGATCGGCTACACCTTC
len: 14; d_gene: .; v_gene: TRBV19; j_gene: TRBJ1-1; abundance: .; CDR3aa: CASKTRKPNTEAFF; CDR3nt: TGTGCCAGTAAGACGAGAAAACCTAACACTGAAGCTTTCTTT
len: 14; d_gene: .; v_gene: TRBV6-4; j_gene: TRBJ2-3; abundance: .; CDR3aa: CASSEGPDTDTQYF; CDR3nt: TGTGCCAGCAGTGAAGGGCCCGACACAGATACGCAGTATTTT
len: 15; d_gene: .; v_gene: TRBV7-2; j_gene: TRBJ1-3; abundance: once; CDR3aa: CASSLVGSSADTIYF; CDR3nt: TGTGCCAGCAGCTTAGTTGGGTCCTCGGCGGACACCATATATTTT
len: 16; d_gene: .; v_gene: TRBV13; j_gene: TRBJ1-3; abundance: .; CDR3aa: CASSFGQLNSGNTIYF; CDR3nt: TGTGCCAGCAGCTTCGGCCAGCTGAATTCTGGAAACACCATATATTTT
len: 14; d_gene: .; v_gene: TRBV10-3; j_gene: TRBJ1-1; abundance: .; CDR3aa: CAIAVGGSGTEAFF; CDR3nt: TGTGCCATCGCAGTGGGGGGGAGTGGCACTGAAGCTTTCTTT
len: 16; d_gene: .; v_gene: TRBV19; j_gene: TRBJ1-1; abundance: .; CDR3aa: CASSGRTPLGVTEAFF; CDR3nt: TGTGCCAGTAGTGGACGGACACCCTTGGGTGTCACTGAAGCTTTCTTT
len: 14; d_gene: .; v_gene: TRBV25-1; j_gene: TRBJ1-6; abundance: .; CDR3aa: CASSESGLNSPLHF; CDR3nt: TGTGCCAGCAGTGAATCGGGATTGAATTCACCCCTCCACTTT
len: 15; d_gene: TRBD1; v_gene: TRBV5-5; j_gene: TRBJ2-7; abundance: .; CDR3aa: CASSLATGDGSEQYF; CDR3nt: TGTGCCAGCAGCTTGGCCACAGGGGATGGGAGCGAGCAGTACTTC